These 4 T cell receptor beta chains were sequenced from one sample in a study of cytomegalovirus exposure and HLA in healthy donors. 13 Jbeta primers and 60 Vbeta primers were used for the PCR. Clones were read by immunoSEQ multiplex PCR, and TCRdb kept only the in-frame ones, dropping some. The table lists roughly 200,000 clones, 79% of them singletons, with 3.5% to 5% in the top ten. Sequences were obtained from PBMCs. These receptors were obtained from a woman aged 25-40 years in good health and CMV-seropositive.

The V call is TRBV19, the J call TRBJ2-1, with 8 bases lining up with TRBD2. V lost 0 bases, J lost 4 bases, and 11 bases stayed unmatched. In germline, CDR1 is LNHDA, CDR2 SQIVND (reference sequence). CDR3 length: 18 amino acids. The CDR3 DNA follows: TGTGCCAGTAGTATAGACTTCCCTTCGGTAGCGGGGTACAATGAGCAGTTCTTC. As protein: CASSIDFPSVAGYNEQFF.

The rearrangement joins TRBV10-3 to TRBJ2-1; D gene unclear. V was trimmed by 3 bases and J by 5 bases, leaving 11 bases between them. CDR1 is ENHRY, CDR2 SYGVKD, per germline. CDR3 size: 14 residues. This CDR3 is CAISDALANNEQFF. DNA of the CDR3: TGTGCCATCAGTGACGCGCTCGCTAACAATGAGCAGTTCTTC.

CDR3: CASRTFFRGHRGTEAFF. CDR3 coding DNA: TGTGCCAGCAGGACCTTCTTCCGGGGCCACAGGGGCACTGAAGCTTTCTTT. The chain combines TRBV27 with TRBJ1-1, with 7 bases lining up with TRBD1. The CDR3 totals 17 residues. Trimming removed 6 bases from V and 4 bases from J; junction bases left unmatched: 17. Germline V gives CDR1 MNHEY, CDR2 SMNVEV (reference sequence).

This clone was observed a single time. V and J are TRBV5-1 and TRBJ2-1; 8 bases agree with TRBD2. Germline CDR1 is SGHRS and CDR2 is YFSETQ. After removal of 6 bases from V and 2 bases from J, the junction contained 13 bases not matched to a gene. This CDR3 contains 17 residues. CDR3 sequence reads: CASMVGSGVTPYNEQFF. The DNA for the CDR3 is TGCGCCAGCATGGTCGGTAGCGGGGTCACTCCCTACAATGAGCAGTTCTTC.